The clone carrying this TCR beta chain was counted once. These data are taken from a study of blood T cell repertoires in COVID-19. Study processing details: Amplified reference gene primers provided the basis for estimating nucleated cell counts. Assay: immunoSEQ multiplex PCR; the TCRdb copy retains only in-frame clones and omits some. V, J and clone size were drawn from that table, and D and trimming were deduced from the DNA. The data contain more than 200,000 clones, around 86% of them singletons. Participant-reported clinical history was the basis for cohort assignment. V was cut by 7 bases and J by 7 bases, with 17 bases left in between. The CDR3 length is 13 residues. The germline V gene has CDR1 SGDLS and CDR2 YYNGEE.

Sequencing input: PBMCs or T cells enriched from blood (not recorded which). The V call is TRBV9, the J call TRBJ1-2, with D possibly TRBD1 on 6 matching bases. The origin of this receptor is a man aged 25-40 years in a cohort exposed to, infected with or recovered from COVID-19 (not recorded which). The CDR3: CASHRVGGFGYTF. As DNA, the CDR3 is TGTGCCAGCCACAGGGTGGGCGGCTTTGGCTACACCTTC.